This TCR beta chain stems from a study of blood T cell repertoires in COVID-19. Study-wide background: T cells, B-cell-depleted T cells, or PBMCs provided the cDNA or gDNA that served as material.

Worth noting for this clone: A junction end diverges from the germline sequence, so it may reflect a read error.

The table came from immunoSEQ multiplex PCR; TCRdb's copy has only in-frame clones and leaves some out. This table holds 260,000 or so clones, 88% found once. Germline V gene lookup returns CDR1 SSHAT and CDR2 FNYEAQ (reference sequence). CDR3 length: 14 amino acids. The sequence was obtained from a human donor in a cohort sampled during active COVID-19. V gene TRBV7-7 combines with J gene TRBJ2-7, with 7 bases identical to TRBD1. Sequencing used peripheral blood. The CDR3 loop is CASSLHRGSYGQYF. CDR3 bases: TGTGCTAGCAGCTTGCACAGGGGCTCCTACGGGCAGTACTTC.